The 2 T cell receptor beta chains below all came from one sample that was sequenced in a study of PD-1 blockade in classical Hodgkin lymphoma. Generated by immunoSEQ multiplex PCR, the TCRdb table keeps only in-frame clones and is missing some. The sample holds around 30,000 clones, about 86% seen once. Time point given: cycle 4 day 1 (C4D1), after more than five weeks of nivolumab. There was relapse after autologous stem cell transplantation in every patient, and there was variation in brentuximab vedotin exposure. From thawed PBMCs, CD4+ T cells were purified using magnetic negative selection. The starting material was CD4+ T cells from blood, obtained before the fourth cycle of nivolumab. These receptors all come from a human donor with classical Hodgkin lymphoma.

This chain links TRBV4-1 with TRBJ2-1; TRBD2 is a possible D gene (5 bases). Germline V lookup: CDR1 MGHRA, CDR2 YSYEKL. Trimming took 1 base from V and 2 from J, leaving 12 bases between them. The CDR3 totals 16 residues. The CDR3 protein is CASSQGRVFTYNEQFF. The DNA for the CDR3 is TGCGCCAGCAGCCAAGGGCGGGTGTTCACCTACAATGAGCAGTTCTTC.

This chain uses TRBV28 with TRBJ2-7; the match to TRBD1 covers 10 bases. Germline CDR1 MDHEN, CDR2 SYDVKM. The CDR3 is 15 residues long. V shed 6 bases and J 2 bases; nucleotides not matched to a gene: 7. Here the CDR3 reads CASRGQGGLTYEQYF. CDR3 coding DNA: TGTGCCAGCAGAGGACAGGGGGGTCTAACCTACGAGCAGTACTTC.